This T cell receptor beta chain was observed in a study of CD8 T cells in ankylosing spondylitis (dated by TCRdb to the late 2010s). Concerning the study at large: The study set out to find disease-linked TCR variants by profiling T cell receptor beta repertoires in ankylosing spondylitis patients and healthy donors. Peripheral blood samples were taken, and synovial fluid was additionally collected from ankylosing spondylitis patients. The full study cohort was made up of approximately 24 ankylosing spondylitis patients and approximately 100 healthy donors. General conclusions and limits of the study: A CD8+ phenotype was shown by the disease-linked clones, which were found at relatively low frequencies in peripheral blood. Some TCR beta motif variants had previously been reported in synovial fluid and blood of reactive arthritis patients, which suggested common disease-initiation mechanisms. A TCR beta motif of several highly homologous amino acid variants appeared characteristic of blood from ankylosing spondylitis patients. The disease-linked clones were reported to be significantly enriched in matched synovial fluid samples from ankylosing spondylitis patients.

CDR1 is given as SGHVS and CDR2 as FQNEAQ, both from the germline V gene. Spanning cysteine to phenylalanine, the CDR3 consists of 17 amino acids. The entry retains the CDR3 DNA only, 51 bases that are in frame from base 1. After removal of 4 bases from V and 6 bases from J, the junction retains 10 bases not matched to a gene. This clonotype was seen only a few times. This receptor's antigen is unknown. Base qualities are not provided; no much larger clone lies one nucleotide away. The sequencer was an Illumina HiSeq 2500. Quantitative 5'-RACE with molecular barcodes was the method used to prepare the TCR beta libraries. As for how the authors treated the data: To identify disease-linked TCR variants, a new computational method was used, one built on a probabilistic model of VDJ rearrangement. TCRdb cleaned the public reads at Q25 with fastp, built clones with MiXCR and kept in-frame beta chains. Rows are unified per CDR3 protein, each entry keeping the most common DNA and genes. The V and J calls follow TCRdb's processing rather than the paper's. The table for this sample lists 150,000 to 200,000 distinct CDR3 sequences; 10% to 15% of them were counted only once. The ten largest account for 9.5% to 12% of the sample.

The sequence was collected from a female donor with ankylosing spondylitis or in good health (not recorded which). The chain employs TRBV7-8 and TRBJ2-3, with 13 bases matching TRBD2. What was sequenced was blood, either unsorted or a sorted T cell fraction (not recorded which). The sequenced DNA is TGTGCCAGCAGCTCGTGGACTAGCGGGAGACGTGCGGATACGCAGTATTTT. Its product reads: CASSSWTSGRRADTQYF. The CDR3, completed at both ends by the reference TRBV7-8 and TRBJ2-3 genes, gives the full variable domain GAGVSQSPRYKVAKRGQDVALRCDPISGHVSLFWYQQALGQGPEFLTYFQNEAQLDKSGLPSDRFFAERPEGSVSTLKIQRTQQEDSAVYLCASSSWTSGRRADTQYFGPGTRLTVL.